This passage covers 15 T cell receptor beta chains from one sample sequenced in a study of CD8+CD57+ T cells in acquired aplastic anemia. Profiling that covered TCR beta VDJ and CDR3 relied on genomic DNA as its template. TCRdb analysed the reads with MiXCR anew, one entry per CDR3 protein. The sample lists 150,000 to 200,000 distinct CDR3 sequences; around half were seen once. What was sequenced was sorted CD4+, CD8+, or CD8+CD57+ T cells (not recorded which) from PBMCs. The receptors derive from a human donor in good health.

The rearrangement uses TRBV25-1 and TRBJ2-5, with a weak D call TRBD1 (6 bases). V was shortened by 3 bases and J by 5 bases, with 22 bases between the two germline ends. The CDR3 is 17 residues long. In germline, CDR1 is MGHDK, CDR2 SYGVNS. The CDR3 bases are TGTGCCAGCAGTGATGCAACAGGGAAAGGAACGTGGGAGACCCAGTACTTC. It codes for CASSDATGKGTWETQYF.

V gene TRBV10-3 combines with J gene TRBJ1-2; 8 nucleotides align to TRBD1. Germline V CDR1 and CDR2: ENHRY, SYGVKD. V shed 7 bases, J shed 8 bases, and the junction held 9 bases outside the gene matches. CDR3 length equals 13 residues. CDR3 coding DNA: TGTGCCATCACCTCGACAGGGGAGCAAGGCTACACCTTC. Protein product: CAITSTGEQGYTF.

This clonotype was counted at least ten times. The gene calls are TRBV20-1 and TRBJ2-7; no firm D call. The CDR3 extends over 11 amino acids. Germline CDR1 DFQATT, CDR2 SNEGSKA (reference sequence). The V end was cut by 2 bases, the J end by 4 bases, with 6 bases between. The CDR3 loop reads CSARRAYEQYF. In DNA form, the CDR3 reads TGCAGTGCTAGACGAGCTTACGAGCAGTACTTC.

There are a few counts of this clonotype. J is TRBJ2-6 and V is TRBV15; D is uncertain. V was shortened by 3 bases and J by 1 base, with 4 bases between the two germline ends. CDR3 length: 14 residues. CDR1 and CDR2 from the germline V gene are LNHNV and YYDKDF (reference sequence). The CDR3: CATSRASGANVLTF. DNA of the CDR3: TGTGCCACCAGCAGGGCATCTGGGGCCAACGTCCTGACTTTC.

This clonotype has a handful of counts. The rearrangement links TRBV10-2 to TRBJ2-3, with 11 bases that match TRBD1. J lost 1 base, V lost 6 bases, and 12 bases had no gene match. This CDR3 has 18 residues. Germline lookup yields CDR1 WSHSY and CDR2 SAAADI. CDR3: CASRSKPGTGGGTDTQYF. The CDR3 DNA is TGCGCCAGCAGATCTAAACCGGGGACAGGGGGTGGCACAGATACGCAGTATTTT.

CDR3: CSARLAGGRSINEQFF. CDR3 DNA sequence: TGCAGTGCTCGACTAGCGGGGGGGCGATCTATCAATGAGCAGTTCTTC. V gene TRBV20-1 combines with J gene TRBJ2-1; 14 positions agree with TRBD2. With V trimmed by 5 bases and J by 6 bases, 9 bases remained unmatched. There are 16 residues in the CDR3. Looked up from germline, CDR1 is DFQATT and CDR2 is SNEGSKA (reference sequence).

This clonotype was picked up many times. The CDR3 DNA follows: TGTGCCACCAGCAGAGCTCGGACTAGCGGGAGGGCCTCGGGCAATGAGCAGTTCTTC. It yields the protein CATSRARTSGRASGNEQFF. J is TRBJ2-1 and V is TRBV15; TRBD2 agrees at 15 bases. Looked up from germline, CDR1 is LNHNV and CDR2 is YYDKDF (reference sequence). The CDR3 has 19 residues. With 1 base clipped from V and 6 bases from J, the junction kept 10 bases outside the gene matches.

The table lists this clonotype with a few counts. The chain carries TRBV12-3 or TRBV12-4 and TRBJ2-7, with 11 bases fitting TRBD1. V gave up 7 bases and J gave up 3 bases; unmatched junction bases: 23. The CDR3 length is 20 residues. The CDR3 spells CASTLDRGPKRGTRVYEQYF. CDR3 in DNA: TGTGCCAGCACCCTGGACAGGGGGCCGAAGCGGGGGACCCGAGTCTACGAGCAGTACTTC.

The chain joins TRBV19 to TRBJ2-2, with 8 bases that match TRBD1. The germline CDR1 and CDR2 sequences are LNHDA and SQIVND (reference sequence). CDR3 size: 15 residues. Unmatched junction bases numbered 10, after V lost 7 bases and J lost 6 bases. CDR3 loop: CASTLGQGAAGELFF. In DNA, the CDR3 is TGTGCCAGTACCCTGGGGCAGGGGGCCGCCGGGGAGCTGTTTTTT.

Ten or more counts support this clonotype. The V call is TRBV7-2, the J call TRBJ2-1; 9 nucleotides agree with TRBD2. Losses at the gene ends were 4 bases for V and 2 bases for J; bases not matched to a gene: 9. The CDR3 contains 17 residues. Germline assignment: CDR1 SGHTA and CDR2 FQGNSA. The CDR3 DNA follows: TGTGCCAGCAGCTCCCTAGCGGGAATGCGGACCTACAATGAGCAGTTCTTC. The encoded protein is CASSSLAGMRTYNEQFF.

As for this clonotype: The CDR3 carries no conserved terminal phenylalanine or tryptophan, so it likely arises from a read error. The DNA for the CDR3 is TGTGCCTGGACGGGACAGCCAAATGAAAAACTGTTTCTT. Translating gives CAWTGQPNEKLFL. The chain couples TRBV30 to TRBJ1-4; 7 bases are shared with TRBD1. The CDR3 sequence is 13 residues long. CDR1 and CDR2 from the germline V gene are GTSNPN and SVGIG (reference sequence). The junction had 4 bases not matched to a gene; V was cut back by 4 bases and J by 5 bases.

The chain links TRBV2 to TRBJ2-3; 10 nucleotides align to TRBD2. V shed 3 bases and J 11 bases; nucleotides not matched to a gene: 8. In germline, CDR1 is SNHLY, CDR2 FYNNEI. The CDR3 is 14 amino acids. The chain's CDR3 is CASSDGLADNEQYF. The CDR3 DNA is TGTGCCAGCAGTGATGGACTAGCGGACAATGAGCAGTATTTT.

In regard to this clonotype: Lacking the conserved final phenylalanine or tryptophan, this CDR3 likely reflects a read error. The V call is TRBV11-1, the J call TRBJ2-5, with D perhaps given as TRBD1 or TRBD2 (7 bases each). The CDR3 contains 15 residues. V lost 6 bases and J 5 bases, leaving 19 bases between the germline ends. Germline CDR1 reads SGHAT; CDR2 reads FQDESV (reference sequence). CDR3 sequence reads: CASSPAGGLPETQYL. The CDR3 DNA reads TGTGCCAGCAGTCCGGCAGGGGGACTACCCGAGACCCAGTACCTC.

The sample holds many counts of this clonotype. The CDR3 protein is CASSNPSGKAGELFF. The CDR3 DNA sequence: TGTGCCAGTAGTAACCCTAGCGGGAAGGCCGGGGAGCTGTTTTTT. The genes are TRBV19 and TRBJ2-2, with 9 bases aligning to TRBD2. V was pared by 4 bases and J by 6 bases, with 6 bases of the junction left unmatched. The CDR3 contains 15 residues. The germline V gene encodes CDR1 LNHDA and CDR2 SQIVND (reference sequence).

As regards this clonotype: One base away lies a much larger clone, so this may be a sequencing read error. The CDR3 region has the DNA TGTGCCAGCAGTACCCCCTTGCTCTCGGAGACCCAGTACTTC. It encodes CASSTPLLSETQYF. The chain carries TRBV6-2 or TRBV6-3 and TRBJ2-5; D call uncertain. From germline, CDR1 is MNHEY and CDR2 SVGEGT. V lost 5 bases, J lost 5 bases, and 15 bases lay in between. The CDR3 length is 14 residues.